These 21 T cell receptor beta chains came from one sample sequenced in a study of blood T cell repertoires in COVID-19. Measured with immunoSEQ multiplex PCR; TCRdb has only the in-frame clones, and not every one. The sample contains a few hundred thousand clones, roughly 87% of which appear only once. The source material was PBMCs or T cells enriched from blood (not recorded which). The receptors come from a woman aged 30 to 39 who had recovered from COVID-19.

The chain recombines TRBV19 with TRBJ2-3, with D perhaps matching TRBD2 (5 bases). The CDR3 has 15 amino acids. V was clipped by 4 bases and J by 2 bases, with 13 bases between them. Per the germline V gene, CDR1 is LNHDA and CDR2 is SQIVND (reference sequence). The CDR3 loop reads CASSTSGLLTDTQYF. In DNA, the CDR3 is TGTGCCAGTAGTACATCTGGACTGCTCACAGATACGCAGTATTTT.

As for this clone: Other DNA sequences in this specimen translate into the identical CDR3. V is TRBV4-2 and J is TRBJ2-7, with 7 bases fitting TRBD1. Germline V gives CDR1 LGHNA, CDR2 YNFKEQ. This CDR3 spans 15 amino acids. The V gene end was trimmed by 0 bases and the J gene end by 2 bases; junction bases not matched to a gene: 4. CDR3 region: CASSQDLQGTYEQYF. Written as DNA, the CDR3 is TGTGCCAGCAGCCAAGACCTACAGGGGACCTACGAGCAGTACTTC.

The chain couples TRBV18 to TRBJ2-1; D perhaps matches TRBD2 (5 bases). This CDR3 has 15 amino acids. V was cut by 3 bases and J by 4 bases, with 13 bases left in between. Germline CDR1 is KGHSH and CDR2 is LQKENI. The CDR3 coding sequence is TGTGCCAGCTCACCTACCTGGACTCGGTACAATGAGCAGTTCTTC. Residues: CASSPTWTRYNEQFF. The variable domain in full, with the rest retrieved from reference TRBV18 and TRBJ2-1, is NAGVMQNPRHLVRRRGQEARLRCSPMKGHSHVYWYRQLPEEGLKFMVYLQKENIIDESGMPKERFSAEFPKEGPSILRIQQVVRGDSAAYFCASSPTWTRYNEQFFGPGTRLTVL.

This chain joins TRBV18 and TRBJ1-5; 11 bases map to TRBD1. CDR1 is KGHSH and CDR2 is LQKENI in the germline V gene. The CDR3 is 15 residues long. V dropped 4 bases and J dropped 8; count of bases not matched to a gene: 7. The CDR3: CASSLTDRGREPQHF. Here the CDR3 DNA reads TGTGCCAGCTCACTTACGGACAGGGGGCGGGAGCCCCAGCATTTT.

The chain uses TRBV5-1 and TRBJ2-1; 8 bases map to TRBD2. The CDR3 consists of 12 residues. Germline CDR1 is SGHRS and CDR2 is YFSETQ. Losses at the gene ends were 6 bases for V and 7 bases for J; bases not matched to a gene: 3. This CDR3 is CASTGGGNEQFF. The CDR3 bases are TGCGCCAGCACTGGCGGGGGGAATGAGCAGTTCTTC.

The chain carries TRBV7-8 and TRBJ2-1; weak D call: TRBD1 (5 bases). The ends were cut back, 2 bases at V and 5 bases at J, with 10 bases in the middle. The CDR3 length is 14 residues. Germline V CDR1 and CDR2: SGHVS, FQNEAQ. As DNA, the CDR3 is TGTGCCAGCAGCTTACAAGACAGACACAATGAGCAGTTCTTC. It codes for CASSLQDRHNEQFF.

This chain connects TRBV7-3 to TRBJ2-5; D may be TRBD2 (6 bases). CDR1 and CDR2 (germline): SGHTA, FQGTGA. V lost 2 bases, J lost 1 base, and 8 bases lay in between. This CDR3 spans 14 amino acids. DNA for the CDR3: TGTGCCAGCAGCTTAGGGGGGTTCCAAGAGACCCAGTACTTC. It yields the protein CASSLGGFQETQYF.

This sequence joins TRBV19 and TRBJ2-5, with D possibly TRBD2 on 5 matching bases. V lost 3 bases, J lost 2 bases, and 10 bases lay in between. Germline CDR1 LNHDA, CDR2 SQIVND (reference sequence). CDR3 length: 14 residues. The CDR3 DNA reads TGTGCCAGTAGTATTGGCGGGTGGCAAGAGACCCAGTACTTC. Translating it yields CASSIGGWQETQYF. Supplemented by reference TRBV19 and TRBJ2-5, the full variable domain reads DGGITQSPKYLFRKEGQNVTLSCEQNLNHDAMYWYRQDPGQGLRLIYYSQIVNDFQKGDIAEGYSVSREKKESFPLTVTSAQKNPTAFYLCASSIGGWQETQYFGPGTRLLVL.

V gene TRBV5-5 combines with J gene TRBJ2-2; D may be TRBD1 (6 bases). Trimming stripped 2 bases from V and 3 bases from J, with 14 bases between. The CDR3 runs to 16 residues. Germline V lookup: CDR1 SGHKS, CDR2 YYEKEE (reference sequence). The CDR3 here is CASSFGTQDYTGELFF. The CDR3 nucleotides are TGTGCCAGCAGCTTTGGGACACAGGATTACACCGGGGAGCTGTTTTTT.

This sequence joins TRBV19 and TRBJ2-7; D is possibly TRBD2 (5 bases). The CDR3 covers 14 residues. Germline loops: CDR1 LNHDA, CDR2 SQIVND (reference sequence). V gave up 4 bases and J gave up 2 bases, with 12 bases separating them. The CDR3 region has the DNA TGTGCCAGTAGTACCCCTGGAGGAACCTACGAGCAGTACTTC. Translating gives CASSTPGGTYEQYF.

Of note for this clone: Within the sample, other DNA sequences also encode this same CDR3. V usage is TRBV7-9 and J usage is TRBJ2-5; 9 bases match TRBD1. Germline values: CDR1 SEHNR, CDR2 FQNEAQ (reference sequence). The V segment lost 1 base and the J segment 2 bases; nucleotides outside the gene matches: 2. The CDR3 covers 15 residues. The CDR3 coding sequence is TGTGCCAGCAGCTTAGTGGGGACAGGGCAAGAGACCCAGTACTTC. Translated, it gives CASSLVGTGQETQYF.

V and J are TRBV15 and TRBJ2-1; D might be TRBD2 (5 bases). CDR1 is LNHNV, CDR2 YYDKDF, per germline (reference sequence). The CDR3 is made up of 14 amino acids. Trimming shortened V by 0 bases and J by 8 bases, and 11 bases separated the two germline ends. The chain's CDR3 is CATSREGSAHEQFF. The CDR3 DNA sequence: TGTGCCACCAGCAGAGAAGGTAGCGCCCATGAGCAGTTCTTC.

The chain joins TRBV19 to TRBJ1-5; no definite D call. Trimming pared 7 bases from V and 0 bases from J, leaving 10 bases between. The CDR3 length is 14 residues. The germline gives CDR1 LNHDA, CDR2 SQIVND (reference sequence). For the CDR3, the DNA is TGTGCCAGTAATAAGGAGCATAGCAATCAGCCCCAGCATTTT. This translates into CASNKEHSNQPQHF.

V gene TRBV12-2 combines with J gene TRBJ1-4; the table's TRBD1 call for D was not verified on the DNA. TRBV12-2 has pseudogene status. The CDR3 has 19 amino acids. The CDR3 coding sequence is TGTGCAAGTCGCTTAGCGATTCGGGGCAGGGGCGCAACTAATGAAAAACTGTTTTTT. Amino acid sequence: CASRLAIRGRGATNEKLFF.

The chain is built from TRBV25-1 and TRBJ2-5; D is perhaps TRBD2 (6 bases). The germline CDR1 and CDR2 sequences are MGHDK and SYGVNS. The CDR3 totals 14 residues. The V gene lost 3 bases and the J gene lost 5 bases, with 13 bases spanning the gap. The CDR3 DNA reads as TGTGCCAGCAGTGAGGGGACTCACGTGGAGACCCAGTACTTC. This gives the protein CASSEGTHVETQYF. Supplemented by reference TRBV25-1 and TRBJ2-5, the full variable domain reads EADIYQTPRYLVIGTGKKITLECSQTMGHDKMYWYQQDPGMELHLIHYSYGVNSTEKGDLSSESTVSRIRTEHFPLTLESARPSHTSQYLCASSEGTHVETQYFGPGTRLLVL.

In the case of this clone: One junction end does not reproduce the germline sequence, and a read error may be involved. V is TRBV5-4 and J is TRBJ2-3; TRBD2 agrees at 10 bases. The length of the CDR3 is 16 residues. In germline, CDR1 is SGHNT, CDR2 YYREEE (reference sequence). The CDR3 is CASSLGASGSKDTQYF. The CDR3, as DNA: TGTGCCAGCAGCTTGGGAGCTAGCGGGAGCAAAGATACGCAGTATTTT.

The CDR3, as DNA: TGTGCCATCAGTGGACAGGGCCCCGCGAACACCGGGGAGCTGTTTTTT. The encoded protein is CAISGQGPANTGELFF. V is TRBV10-3 and J is TRBJ2-2; 7 nucleotides agree with TRBD1. Germline CDR1 is ENHRY and CDR2 is SYGVKD. Trimming removed 4 bases from V and 0 bases from J; junction bases left unmatched: 5. This CDR3 has 16 residues.

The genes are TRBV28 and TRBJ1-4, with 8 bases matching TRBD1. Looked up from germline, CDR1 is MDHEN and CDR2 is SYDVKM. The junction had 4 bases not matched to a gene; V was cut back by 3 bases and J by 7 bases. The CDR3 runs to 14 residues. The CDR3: CASSFYRGSEKLFF. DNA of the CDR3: TGTGCCAGCAGTTTCTACAGGGGGAGTGAAAAACTGTTTTTT. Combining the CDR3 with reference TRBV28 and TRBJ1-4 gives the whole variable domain DVKVTQSSRYLVKRTGEKVFLECVQDMDHENMFWYRQDPGLGLRLIYFSYDVKMKEKGDIPEGYSVSREKKERFSLILESASTNQTSMYLCASSFYRGSEKLFFGSGTQLSVL.

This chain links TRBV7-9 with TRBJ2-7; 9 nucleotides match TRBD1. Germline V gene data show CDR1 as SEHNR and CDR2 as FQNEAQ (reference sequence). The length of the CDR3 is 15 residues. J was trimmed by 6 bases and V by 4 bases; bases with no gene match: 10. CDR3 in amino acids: CASSSRTGQGIEQYF. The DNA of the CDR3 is TGTGCCAGCAGCTCAAGAACTGGACAGGGGATCGAGCAGTACTTC.

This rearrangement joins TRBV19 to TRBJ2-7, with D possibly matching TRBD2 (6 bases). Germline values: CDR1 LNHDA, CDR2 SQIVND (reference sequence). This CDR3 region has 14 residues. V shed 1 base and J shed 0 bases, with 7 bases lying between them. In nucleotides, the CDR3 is TGTGCCAGTAGTATAGGACTAGGCTCCTACGAGCAGTACTTC. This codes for CASSIGLGSYEQYF.

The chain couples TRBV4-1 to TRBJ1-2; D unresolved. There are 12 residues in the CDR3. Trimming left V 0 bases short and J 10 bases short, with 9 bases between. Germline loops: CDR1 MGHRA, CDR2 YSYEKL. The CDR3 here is CASSQDTRIYTF. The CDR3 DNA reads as TGCGCCAGCAGCCAAGACACCAGGATCTACACCTTC.